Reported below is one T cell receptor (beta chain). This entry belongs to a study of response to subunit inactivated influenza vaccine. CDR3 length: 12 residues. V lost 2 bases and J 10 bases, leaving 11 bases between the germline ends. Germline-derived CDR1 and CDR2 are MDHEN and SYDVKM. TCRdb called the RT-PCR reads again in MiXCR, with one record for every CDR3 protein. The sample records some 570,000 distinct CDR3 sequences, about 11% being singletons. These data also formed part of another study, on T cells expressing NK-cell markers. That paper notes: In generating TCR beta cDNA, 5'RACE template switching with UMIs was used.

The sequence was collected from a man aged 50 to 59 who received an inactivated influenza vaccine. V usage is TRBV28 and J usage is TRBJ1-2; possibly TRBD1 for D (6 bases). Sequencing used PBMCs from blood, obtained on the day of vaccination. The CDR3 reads CASSLATGDYTF. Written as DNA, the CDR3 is TGTGCCAGCAGTTTAGCGACAGGAGACTACACCTTC.